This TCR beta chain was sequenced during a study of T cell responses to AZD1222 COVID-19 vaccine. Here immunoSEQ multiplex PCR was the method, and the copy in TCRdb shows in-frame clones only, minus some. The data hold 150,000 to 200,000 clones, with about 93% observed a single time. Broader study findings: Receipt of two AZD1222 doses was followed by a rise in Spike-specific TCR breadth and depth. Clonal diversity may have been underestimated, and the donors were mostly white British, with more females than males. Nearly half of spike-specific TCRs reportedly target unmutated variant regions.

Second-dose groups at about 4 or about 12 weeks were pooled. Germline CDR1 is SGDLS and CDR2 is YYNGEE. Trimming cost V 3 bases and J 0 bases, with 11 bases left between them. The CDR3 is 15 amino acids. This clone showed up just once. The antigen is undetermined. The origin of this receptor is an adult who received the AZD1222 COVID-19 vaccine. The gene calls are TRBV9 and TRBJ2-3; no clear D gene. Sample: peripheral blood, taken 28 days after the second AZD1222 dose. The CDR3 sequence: CASSEGTRSTDTQYF. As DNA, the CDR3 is TGTGCCAGCAGCGAGGGTACTCGGAGCACAGATACGCAGTATTTT.